The 6 T cell receptor beta chains below were found in one sample sequenced in a study of beta chain features in type 1 diabetes. Isolated RNA was reverse transcribed in full, so expressed TCRB transcripts were sequenced. The table came from immunoSEQ multiplex PCR; TCRdb's copy has only in-frame clones and leaves some out. Of 310,000 or so clones in the sample, roughly 8% were seen once. The sequencing sample was made of central memory CD4+ T cells from blood. These receptors were collected from a young woman in good health.

This clone appeared a few times. The CDR3 loop reads CASSLRTGLSYTF. The CDR3 bases are TGTGCCAGCAGTCTACGGACAGGGTTGAGCTACACCTTC. The V gene is TRBV28, the J gene TRBJ1-2; TRBD1 matches 8 bases. The germline CDR1 and CDR2 sequences are MDHEN and SYDVKM. The CDR3 has 13 amino acids. The V gene end was trimmed by 5 bases and the J gene end by 9 bases; junction bases not matched to a gene: 8.

The genes are TRBV5-1 and TRBJ2-7; D gene uncertain. The length of the CDR3 is 13 residues. Per the germline V gene, CDR1 is SGHRS and CDR2 is YFSETQ. V lost 4 bases to trimming and J lost 3 bases, with 11 bases between them. CDR3 loop: CASSRADYYEQYF. Here the CDR3 DNA reads TGCGCCAGCAGCCGGGCGGATTACTACGAGCAGTACTTC.

The V call is TRBV27, the J call TRBJ2-7; D is undetermined. CDR1 and CDR2 (germline): MNHEY, SMNVEV (reference sequence). V lost 2 bases and J 0 bases, leaving 5 bases between the germline ends. The length of the CDR3 is 13 residues. As DNA, the CDR3 is TGTGCCAGCAGTTTAAAAAACTCCTACGAGCAGTACTTC. It specifies CASSLKNSYEQYF.

The V and J genes are TRBV7-9 and TRBJ2-5, with 11 bases matching TRBD1. This CDR3 has 15 residues. Per the germline V gene, CDR1 is SEHNR and CDR2 is FQNEAQ (reference sequence). V lost 5 bases, J lost 4 bases, and 6 bases stayed unmatched. CDR3 nucleotide sequence: TGTGCCAGCAGCGCGAGGACAGGGGGCTTAGAGACCCAGTACTTC. Amino acids: CASSARTGGLETQYF.

The CDR3 bases are TGTGCCAGCAGCGGGACGGACAGGGGTACGACTAATGATGAAAAACTGTTTTTT. Its translation: CASSGTDRGTTNDEKLFF. The rearrangement joins TRBV9 to TRBJ1-4; 9 nucleotides agree with TRBD1. The V gene's germline CDR1 is SGDLS and CDR2 YYNGEE. The CDR3 spans 18 residues. V lost 3 bases to trimming and J lost 6 bases; unmatched junction nucleotides: 15.

This clone has a handful of counts. The chain is built from TRBV9 and TRBJ2-1, with 11 bases that match TRBD2. Per the germline V gene, CDR1 is SGDLS and CDR2 is YYNGEE. J was trimmed by 0 bases and V by 4 bases; bases with no gene match: 9. There are 18 residues in the CDR3. The CDR3 DNA reads as TGTGCCAGCAGCCCCACCCAGACTAGCGGGGCCTCCTACAATGAGCAGTTCTTC. Translated: CASSPTQTSGASYNEQFF.